One sample yielded the 12 T cell receptor beta chains listed below, sequenced in a study of memory CD4+ T cells and cytomegalovirus serostatus. Single viable CD3+CD4+CD8-CD45RO+ cells were sorted as the memory CD4+ T cells. Produced via immunoSEQ multiplex PCR; TCRdb's table is partial and in-frame only. Of about 45,000 clones listed, over 65% were seen once; the top ten hold around 1.9%. The specimen was memory CD4+ T cells from blood. Source of these receptors: an adult in good health and CMV-seronegative.

This chain joins TRBV10-1 and TRBJ2-2, with 7 bases fitting TRBD1. This CDR3 has 16 amino acids. Germline CDR1 is WNHNN and CDR2 is SYGVQD (reference sequence). V gave up 3 bases and J gave up 4 bases; unmatched junction bases: 8. Here the CDR3 DNA reads TGCGCCAGCAGTGAATGGGGGACAGTGGGCACCGGGGAGCTGTTTTTT. Translating gives CASSEWGTVGTGELFF.

The rearrangement links TRBV27 to TRBJ2-5, with 8 bases identical to TRBD2. V was pared by 6 bases and J by 5 bases, with 11 bases of the junction left unmatched. The CDR3 is 15 amino acids. The germline V gene encodes CDR1 MNHEY and CDR2 SMNVEV (reference sequence). The CDR3 here is CASRVLGGDTETQYF. Here the CDR3 DNA reads TGTGCCAGCAGGGTGCTCGGGGGGGATACGGAGACCCAGTACTTC.

In this sample, this clone turned up a few times. The rearrangement joins TRBV29-1 to TRBJ1-2; the D gene is possibly TRBD1 (5 bases). The V and J ends lost 4 bases and 13 bases respectively, with 22 bases between them. The length of the CDR3 is 13 residues. Germline V lookup: CDR1 SQVTM, CDR2 ANQGSEA. CDR3 region: CSVGPGVGRGPTF. CDR3 bases: TGCAGCGTTGGACCCGGGGTGGGGCGGGGCCCCACCTTC.

The chain employs TRBV2 and TRBJ2-1; 7 bases are shared with TRBD2. Trimming cost V 4 bases and J 9 bases; bases outside gene matches: 15. The CDR3 is 16 residues long. Germline V gene lookup returns CDR1 SNHLY and CDR2 FYNNEI. The CDR3 coding sequence is TGTGCCAGCAGTGGATATGGCCTAGCGGTGAGGGGTGAGCAGTTCTTC. This gives the protein CASSGYGLAVRGEQFF.

This chain links TRBV6-5 with TRBJ1-2; 8 bases are a match to TRBD1. The V gene end was trimmed by 8 bases and the J gene end by 2 bases; junction bases not matched to a gene: 7. The CDR3 is 14 amino acids. In germline, CDR1 is MNHEY, CDR2 SVGAGI. The CDR3: CASGDRNLNYGYTF. DNA for the CDR3: TGTGCCAGCGGGGACAGGAACCTGAACTATGGCTACACCTTC.

As to this clone: Other nucleotide sequences from this sample produce the same CDR3. This chain connects TRBV2 to TRBJ1-2, with D unresolved. V was shortened by 4 bases and J by 4 bases, with 10 bases between the two germline ends. Per the germline V gene, CDR1 is SNHLY and CDR2 is FYNNEI. This CDR3 spans 13 amino acids. In DNA, the CDR3 is TGTGCCAGCAGTGCGGCGGAGGGCTATGGCTACACCTTC. This encodes CASSAAEGYGYTF.

By proportion, this clone is medium-sized. Other DNA sequences in the same sample also yield this CDR3. V and J are TRBV7-9 and TRBJ1-5; 9 nucleotides line up with TRBD1. The CDR3 contains 15 residues. Germline CDR1 is SEHNR and CDR2 is FQNEAQ (reference sequence). V lost 1 base, J lost 2 bases, and 0 bases stayed unmatched. CDR3 region: CASSLGDRGNQPQHF. In DNA, the CDR3 is TGTGCCAGCAGCTTAGGGGACAGGGGCAATCAGCCCCAGCATTTT.

This clone has a handful of counts. V is TRBV18 and J is TRBJ1-1; 10 positions agree with TRBD1. V lost 4 bases, J lost 7 bases, and 3 bases stayed unmatched. The CDR3 consists of 13 residues. Germline-derived CDR1 and CDR2 are KGHSH and LQKENI. CDR3 DNA: TGTGCCAGCTCACTTGGGACAGGGGATGAAGCTTTCTTT. It encodes CASSLGTGDEAFF. Looking up the rest from reference TRBV18 and TRBJ1-1 gives the full variable domain: NAGVMQNPRHLVRRRGQEARLRCSPMKGHSHVYWYRQLPEEGLKFMVYLQKENIIDESGMPKERFSAEFPKEGPSILRIQQVVRGDSAAYFCASSLGTGDEAFFGQGTRLTVV.

The chain couples TRBV7-6 to TRBJ2-7; maybe TRBD1 (7 bases). Germline V gives CDR1 SGHVS, CDR2 FNYEAQ. Trimming took 5 bases from V and 0 from J, leaving 17 bases between them. The CDR3 covers 16 residues. The CDR3 sequence is CASSRTARGASYEQYF. CDR3 DNA sequence: TGTGCCAGCAGCCGCACGGCCAGGGGGGCCTCCTACGAGCAGTACTTC.

This clone was observed a single time. The chain employs TRBV19 and TRBJ1-2, with D possibly TRBD1 on 5 matching bases. This CDR3 spans 15 amino acids. Germline V CDR1 and CDR2: LNHDA, SQIVND (reference sequence). Trimming shortened V by 6 bases and J by 1 base, and 15 bases separated the two germline ends. CDR3 loop: CASSGAGRGNYGYTF. The CDR3, as DNA: TGTGCCAGTAGCGGCGCCGGGAGGGGTAACTATGGCTACACCTTC. Complete variable domain (other parts from reference TRBV19 and TRBJ1-2): DGGITQSPKYLFRKEGQNVTLSCEQNLNHDAMYWYRQDPGQGLRLIYYSQIVNDFQKGDIAEGYSVSREKKESFPLTVTSAQKNPTAFYLCASSGAGRGNYGYTFGSGTRLTVV.

A few counts support this clone. The rearrangement links TRBV7-2 to TRBJ1-5, with D maybe TRBD1 (6 bases). CDR1 is SGHTA, CDR2 FQGNSA, per germline. The V and J ends lost 5 bases and 4 bases respectively, with 12 bases between them. This CDR3 has 14 amino acids. CDR3: CASSARTGNQPQHF. The CDR3 DNA follows: TGTGCCAGCAGCGCAAGAACAGGGAATCAGCCCCAGCATTTT. The variable domain in full, with the rest retrieved from reference TRBV7-2 and TRBJ1-5, is GAGVSQSPSNKVTEKGKDVELRCDPISGHTALYWYRQSLGQGLEFLIYFQGNSAPDKSGLPSDRFSAERTGGSVSTLTIQRTQQEDSAVYLCASSARTGNQPQHFGDGTRLSIL.

This chain links TRBV10-1 with TRBJ2-3, with D unclear. From germline, CDR1 is WNHNN and CDR2 SYGVQD (reference sequence). The germline V and J ends were trimmed by 3 bases and 6 bases, with 13 bases remaining between them. The CDR3 totals 14 residues. CDR3 region: CASSDLRLQDTQYF. For the CDR3, the DNA is TGCGCCAGCAGTGATTTGAGGCTTCAGGATACGCAGTATTTT.